This T cell receptor beta chain comes out of a study of blood T cell repertoires in COVID-19. About the research overall: Material from acute and convalescent COVID-19 was sourced from the United States, Italy and Spain.

Original processing notes: Researchers report that nucleated cell counts were estimated from reference gene primer amplification. Some clones are missing from TCRdb's copy, which holds only in-frame ones; the method was immunoSEQ multiplex PCR. V, J and clone size were drawn from that table, and D and trimming were deduced from the DNA. The sample carries approximately 190,000 clones, nearly 90% recorded once. The CDR3 is 15 residues long. The V gene lost 4 bases and the J gene lost 2 bases, with 14 bases spanning the gap. Germline assignment: CDR1 LGHNA and CDR2 YNFKEQ. The sample taken for sequencing was peripheral blood. The sequence was obtained from a woman aged 40 to 55 who had recovered from COVID-19. The chain employs TRBV4-2 and TRBJ2-5, with a possible D match to TRBD2 (5 bases). This chain's CDR3 is CASSLLSGTQETQYF. CDR3 coding DNA: TGTGCCAGCAGCCTCCTAAGCGGTACTCAAGAGACCCAGTACTTC.